A selection of T cell receptor beta chains follows, all from one sample in a study of blood T cell repertoires in COVID-19. Clones were sequenced by immunoSEQ multiplex PCR, and TCRdb holds only the in-frame ones, with some missing. This sample has about 120,000 clones, with about 89% found just once. The specimen was peripheral blood. Every receptor here comes from a woman in her sixties or seventies with acute or convalescent COVID-19. CDR3s include the opening cysteine and the closing phenylalanine or tryptophan. A D gene is named only where the DNA matches it firmly. For some rows the clone size is stated as once, few or many, or as a class when expanded; others skip it.

clone_size j_call d_call v_call cdr3_aa cdr3_nt
. TRBJ1-3 TRBD1 TRBV7-9 CASSLAQTGGAGNTIYF TGTGCCAGCAGCTTAGCCCAGACAGGGGGCGCTGGAAACACCATATATTTT
. TRBJ1-2 . TRBV28 CASSSPANREGYGYTF TGTGCCAGCAGTTCTCCCGCTAACAGGGAGGGCTATGGCTACACCTTC
. TRBJ1-4 . TRBV30 CAWSGQINEKLFF TGTGCCTGGAGCGGACAGATTAATGAAAAACTGTTTTTT
. TRBJ2-2 . TRBV7-9 CASSPRLPNRVGELFF TGTGCCAGCAGCCCTCGACTACCCAATAGAGTCGGGGAGCTGTTTTTT
. TRBJ1-6 TRBD1 TRBV6-5 CASSSGQERRPLHF TGTGCCAGCAGTTCCGGACAGGAGAGGAGGCCCCTCCACTTT
. TRBJ2-5 TRBD1 TRBV24-1 CATSDSIGQGSYQETQYF TGTGCCACCAGTGATTCAATCGGACAGGGCTCGTACCAAGAGACCCAGTACTTC
. TRBJ2-5 . TRBV28 CASSFSVEETQYF TGTGCCAGCAGTTTCTCAGTCGAAGAGACCCAGTACTTC
once TRBJ2-2 . TRBV6-6 CASSYAHTGELFF TGTGCCAGCAGTTACGCACATACCGGGGAGCTGTTTTTT
. TRBJ1-6 . TRBV6-2/TRBV6-3 CASSYSGSSYNSPLHF TGTGCCAGCAGTTACAGCGGTAGCTCCTATAATTCACCCCTCCACTTT
. TRBJ1-5 . TRBV3-1/TRBV3-2 CASSQAEGVQPQHF TGTGCCAGCAGCCAAGCAGAGGGGGTTCAGCCCCAGCATTTT
. TRBJ2-5 . TRBV29-1 CSVRGFDGETQYF TGCAGCGTGCGGGGATTCGATGGGGAGACCCAGTACTTC
. TRBJ2-3 TRBD2 TRBV6-4 CASSDSGAGGFTDTQYF TGTGCCAGCAGTGACTCGGGAGCGGGGGGTTTCACAGATACGCAGTATTTT
. TRBJ2-3 . TRBV5-1 CASSLDRGTDTQYF TGCGCCAGCAGCTTGGACCGGGGCACAGATACGCAGTATTTT
. TRBJ2-5 . TRBV24-1 CATSDQQGRETQYF TGTGCCACCAGTGATCAACAGGGTCGAGAGACCCAGTACTTC
. TRBJ2-1 TRBD2 TRBV7-2 CASSPRTSGFNEQFF TGTGCCAGCAGCCCACGGACTAGCGGGTTTAATGAGCAGTTCTTC
few TRBJ1-3 . TRBV28 CASSVGGSGNTIYF TGTGCCAGCAGCGTTGGAGGCTCTGGAAACACCATATATTTT
. TRBJ2-7 . TRBV5-4 CASSLEGVQGHYEQYF TGTGCCAGCAGCTTGGAAGGCGTACAGGGTCACTACGAGCAGTACTTC
few TRBJ1-5 . TRBV5-5 CASSSRTVRGISNQPQHF TGTGCCAGCAGCTCGCGGACAGTTAGAGGGATAAGCAATCAGCCCCAGCATTTT
. TRBJ2-1 TRBD2 TRBV7-3 CASSFGGNNEQFF TGTGCCAGCAGCTTCGGGGGGAACAATGAGCAGTTCTTC
. TRBJ1-5 . TRBV5-6 CASSLGGDSNQPQHF TGTGCCAGCAGCTTGGGCGGAGATAGCAATCAGCCCCAGCATTTT
. TRBJ2-2 . TRBV30 CAWRAGTPNTGELFF TGTGCCTGGAGGGCCGGGACACCGAACACCGGGGAGCTGTTTTTT
. TRBJ2-5 . TRBV5-1 CASSFGGDETQYF TGCGCCAGCAGCTTTGGCGGCGATGAGACCCAGTACTTC
once TRBJ1-2 . TRBV5-1 CASTDSSSYTF TGCGCCAGCACGGACAGCTCGAGCTACACCTTC
. TRBJ1-2 . TRBV5-1 CASSPSTVGHGYTF TGCGCCAGCAGCCCTTCGACAGTTGGACATGGCTACACCTTC
few TRBJ2-3 TRBD2 TRBV10-2 CASLTSGVGTDTQYF TGCGCCAGCTTAACTAGCGGGGTGGGCACAGATACGCAGTATTTT
. TRBJ2-3 TRBD2 TRBV18 CASSPRGLVTDTQYF TGTGCCAGCTCACCAAGGGGACTAGTCACAGATACGCAGTATTTT